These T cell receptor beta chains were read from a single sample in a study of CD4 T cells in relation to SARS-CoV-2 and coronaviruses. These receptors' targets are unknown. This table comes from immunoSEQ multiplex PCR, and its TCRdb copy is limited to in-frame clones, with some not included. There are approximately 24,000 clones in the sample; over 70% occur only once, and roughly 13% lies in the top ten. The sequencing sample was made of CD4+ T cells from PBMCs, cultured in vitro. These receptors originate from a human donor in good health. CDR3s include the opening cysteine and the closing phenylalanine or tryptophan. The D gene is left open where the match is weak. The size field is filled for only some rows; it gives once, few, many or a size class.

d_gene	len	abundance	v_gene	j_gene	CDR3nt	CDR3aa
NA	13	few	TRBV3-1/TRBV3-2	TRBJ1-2	TGTGCCAGCAGCCAGCGGGGGGGCTATGGCTACACCTTC	CASSQRGGYGYTF
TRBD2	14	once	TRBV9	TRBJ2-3	TGTGCCAGCAGCGGAGCGGGGGGCACAGATACGCAGTATTTT	CASSGAGGTDTQYF
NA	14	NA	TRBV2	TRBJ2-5	TGTGCCAGCCGCCAAGCAGGGATCCCGGAGACCCAGTACTTC	CASRQAGIPETQYF
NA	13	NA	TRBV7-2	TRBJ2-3	TGTGCCAGCAGCTCGCCGGGGACAGATACGCAGTATTTT	CASSSPGTDTQYF
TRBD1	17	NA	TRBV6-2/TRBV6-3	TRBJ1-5	TGTGCCAGCAGTTATCCCGGGACAGCCTCAAGCAATCAGCCCCAGCATTTT	CASSYPGTASSNQPQHF
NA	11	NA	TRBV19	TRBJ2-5	TGTGCCAGTAGTATTCTGGGGACCCAGTACTTC	CASSILGTQYF
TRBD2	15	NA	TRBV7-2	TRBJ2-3	TGTGCCAGCAGCTCCGATGCGGGGGGACCTTATACGCAGTATTTT	CASSSDAGGPYTQYF
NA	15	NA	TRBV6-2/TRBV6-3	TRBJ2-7	TGTGCCAGCAGTTACGTGCCAGTGGGGGTCTACGAGCAGTACTTC	CASSYVPVGVYEQYF
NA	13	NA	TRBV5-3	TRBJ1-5	TGTGCCAGCCTTTGCGGGGACTGTCAGCCCCAGCATTTT	CASLCGDCQPQHF
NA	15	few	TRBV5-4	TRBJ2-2	TGTGCCAGCAGCCCGAGGGTATCGAACACCGGGGAGCTGTTTTTT	CASSPRVSNTGELFF
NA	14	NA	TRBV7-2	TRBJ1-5	TGTGCCAGCAGCTTAGACAGATGGGGTCAGCCCCAGCATTTT	CASSLDRWGQPQHF
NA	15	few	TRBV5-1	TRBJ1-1	TGCGCCAGCAGCTTGGCCACAGGTCTAAACACTGAAGCTTTCTTT	CASSLATGLNTEAFF
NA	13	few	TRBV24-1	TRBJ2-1	TGTGCCACCAGTGCCAGGGCATACAATGAGCAGTTCTTC	CATSARAYNEQFF
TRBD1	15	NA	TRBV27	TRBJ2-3	TGTGCCAGCAGCCGGGACAGGGGAAACCCGGATACGCAGTATTTT	CASSRDRGNPDTQYF
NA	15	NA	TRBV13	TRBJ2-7	TGTGCCAGCAGCTCATACAGGGAGCGGGATTCCGAGCAGTACTTC	CASSSYRERDSEQYF
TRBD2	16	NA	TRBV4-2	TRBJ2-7	TGTGCCAGCAGCCCAGCTGCCACGCGGGAGGAGGGCGAGCAGTACTTC	CASSPAATREEGEQYF
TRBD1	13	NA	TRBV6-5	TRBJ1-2	TGTGCCAGCAGACCGGGACAGGGGTATGGCTACACCTTC	CASRPGQGYGYTF
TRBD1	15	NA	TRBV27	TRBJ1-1	TGTGCCAGCAGTTCACAGGGGTACATGAACACTGAAGCTTTCTTT	CASSSQGYMNTEAFF
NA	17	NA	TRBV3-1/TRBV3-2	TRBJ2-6	TGTGCCAGCACTCGGAGCCCTATCCTCTCTGGGGCCAACGTCCTGACTTTC	CASTRSPILSGANVLTF
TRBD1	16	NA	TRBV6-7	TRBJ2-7	TGTGCCAGCAGTTACTCGGTGGGGGACAGCTCCTACGAGCAGTACTTC	CASSYSVGDSSYEQYF
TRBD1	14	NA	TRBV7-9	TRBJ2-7	TGTGCCAGCAGCTTGGGACAGGGTACCCCCAATCAGTACTTC	CASSLGQGTPNQYF
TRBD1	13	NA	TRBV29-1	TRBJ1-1	TGCAGCGGGGGGACAGGCCCAGGTACTGAAGCTTTCTTT	CSGGTGPGTEAFF
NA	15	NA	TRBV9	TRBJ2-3	TGTGCCAGCAGCCCCATCCTGAGGGGGGGGGATACGCAGTATTTT	CASSPILRGGDTQYF
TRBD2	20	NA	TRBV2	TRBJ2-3	TGTGCCAGCAGTGTCGTATACGGGACTAGCGGGGGGGCGGACACAGATACGCAGTATTTT	CASSVVYGTSGGADTDTQYF
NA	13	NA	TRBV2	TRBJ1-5	TGTGCCAGCCGAGGGACATACAATCAGCCCCAGCATTTT	CASRGTYNQPQHF
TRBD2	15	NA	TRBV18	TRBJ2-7	TGTGCCAGCTCACCGGGACTAGCGGGGGGATACGAGCAGTACTTC	CASSPGLAGGYEQYF
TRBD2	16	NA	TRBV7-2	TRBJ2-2	TGTGCCAGCAGCTTTTCGGGGGGGTCGAACACCGGGGAGCTGTTTTTT	CASSFSGGSNTGELFF
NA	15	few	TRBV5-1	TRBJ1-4	TGCGCCAGCAGCTTGGCAGGGACGAGGGATGAAAAACTGTTTTTT	CASSLAGTRDEKLFF
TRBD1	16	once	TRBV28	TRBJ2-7	TGTGCCAGCAGTCAGACAGGGGGCTCTTCTATCTACGAGCAGTACTTC	CASSQTGGSSIYEQYF
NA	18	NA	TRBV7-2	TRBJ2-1	TGTGCCAGCAGCTTAGGGGGCGGCTCACTGAGCTCCTACAATGAGCAGTTCTTC	CASSLGGGSLSSYNEQFF
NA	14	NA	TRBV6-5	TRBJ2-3	TGTGCCAGCAGTTTAGCGGCAGGTCAGAATACGCAGTATTTT	CASSLAAGQNTQYF
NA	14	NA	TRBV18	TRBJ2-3	TGTGCCAGCTCACCACAGGGAGTCACAGATACGCAGTATTTT	CASSPQGVTDTQYF
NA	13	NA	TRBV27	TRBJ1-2	TGTGCCAGCAGTTTAGTAAGTGGCTATGGCTACACCTTC	CASSLVSGYGYTF
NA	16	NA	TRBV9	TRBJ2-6	TGTGCCAGCAGCGTTACAGGCAGCTCTGGGGCCAACGTCCTGACTTTC	CASSVTGSSGANVLTF
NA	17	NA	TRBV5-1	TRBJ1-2	TGCGCCAGCAGCTTGGACCCTCGGACAGCCGCTAACTATGGCTACACCTTC	CASSLDPRTAANYGYTF
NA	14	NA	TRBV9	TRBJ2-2	TGTGCCAGCAGCCCAGCGGGTGACACCGGGGAGCTGTTTTTT	CASSPAGDTGELFF
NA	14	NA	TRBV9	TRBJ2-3	TGTGCCAGCAGCGTAGTTGGTAGCACAGATACGCAGTATTTT	CASSVVGSTDTQYF
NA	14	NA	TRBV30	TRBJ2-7	TGTGCCTGGGGATTTAGCGGTAGCTCCTACGAGCAGTACTTC	CAWGFSGSSYEQYF
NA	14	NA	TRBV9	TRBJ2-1	TGTGCCAGCAGCGTAGGGAGCTCCTACAATGAGCAGTTCTTC	CASSVGSSYNEQFF
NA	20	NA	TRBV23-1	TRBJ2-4	TGCGCCAGCAGTCAAAGGATTAGGGTTCGTTACAGGTGGTTCGAAAACATTCAGTACTTC	CASSQRIRVRYRWFENIQYF
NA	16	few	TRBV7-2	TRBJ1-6	TGTGCCAGCAGCTTAGCGGGGGGGAGGGGTAATTCACCCCTCCACTTT	CASSLAGGRGNSPLHF
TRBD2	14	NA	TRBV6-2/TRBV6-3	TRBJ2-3	TGTGCCAGCAGTTATGCGGGAGACACAGATACGCAGTATTTT	CASSYAGDTDTQYF
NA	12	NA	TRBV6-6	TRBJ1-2	TGTGCCAGCAGTCCGTTGGGCTATGGCTACACCTTC	CASSPLGYGYTF
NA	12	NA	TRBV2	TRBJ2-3	TGTGCCACCGTGGGGGACGGAGATACGCAGTATTTT	CATVGDGDTQYF
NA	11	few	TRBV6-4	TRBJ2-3	TGTGCCACTCCCCTGGCAGATACGCAGTATTTT	CATPLADTQYF
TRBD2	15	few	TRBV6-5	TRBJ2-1	TGTGCCAGCACCCACCTAGCGGGAGGTAACAATGAGCAGTTCTTC	CASTHLAGGNNEQFF
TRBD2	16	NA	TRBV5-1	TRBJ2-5	TGCGCCAGCAGCACCGCCGGGACTAGCGGGATGGAGACCCAGTACTTC	CASSTAGTSGMETQYF
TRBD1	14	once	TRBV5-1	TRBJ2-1	TGCGCCAGCGTCACCGACAGGGGGGACAATGAGCAGTTCTTC	CASVTDRGDNEQFF